These 8 T cell receptor beta chains share one sample of origin, sequenced in a study of T cell responses to AZD1222 COVID-19 vaccine. Sequencing used immunoSEQ multiplex PCR; TCRdb keeps in-frame clones, though not all of them. The sample lists tens of thousands of clones; around 84% were seen once. The material was peripheral blood, obtained on day 0 of AZD1222 vaccination. These receptor sequences come from an adult in good health.

J is TRBJ1-2 and V is TRBV14; D remains unclear. V lost 1 base, J lost 3 bases, and 9 bases lay in between. The V gene's germline CDR1 is SGHDN and CDR2 FVKESK. The CDR3 is 14 residues long. CDR3: CASSQGVGHYGYTF. The CDR3 nucleotides read TGTGCCAGCAGCCAAGGCGTCGGACACTATGGCTACACCTTC.

A few counts support this clone. The gene calls are TRBV3-1 (or the pseudogene TRBV3-2) and TRBJ1-1; no reliable D call. Trimming left V 2 bases short and J 10 bases short, with 11 bases between. The germline V gene encodes CDR1 LGHDT and CDR2 YNNKEL (reference sequence). The CDR3 has 12 amino acids. Here the CDR3 reads CASSQFGSLAFF. CDR3 bases: TGTGCCAGCAGCCAATTTGGTTCCTTAGCTTTCTTT.

V gene TRBV18 combines with J gene TRBJ1-1; TRBD1 aligns across 8 bases. Germline V gene data show CDR1 as KGHSH and CDR2 as LQKENI. This CDR3 contains 15 residues. V lost 3 bases and J lost 3; bases outside the gene matches: 6. The CDR3 protein is CASSPVGQGDTEAFF. In DNA form, the CDR3 reads TGTGCCAGCTCACCGGTAGGACAGGGAGACACTGAAGCTTTCTTT.

The J gene is TRBJ2-7, the V gene TRBV3-1 (or the pseudogene TRBV3-2); 7 nucleotides agree with TRBD1. CDR1 and CDR2 (germline): LGHDT, YNNKEL (reference sequence). The junction had 6 bases not matched to a gene; V was cut back by 5 bases and J by 2 bases. CDR3 length: 14 amino acids. CDR3 loop: CASSAWTGTYEQYF. The CDR3 bases are TGTGCCAGCAGCGCCTGGACAGGTACCTACGAGCAGTACTTC.

Worth noting for this clone: At one of its ends the junction is not consistent with the germline gene, which may arise from a read error. The chain uses TRBV6-5 and TRBJ2-6, with D possibly being TRBD1 (5 bases). Germline V gene lookup returns CDR1 MNHEY and CDR2 SVGAGI. The CDR3 runs 16 residues. DNA of the CDR3: TGTGCCAGCAGTAACTCCTGGGGCGCTGGGGCCAACGTCCTGACTTTC. Protein sequence: CASSNSWGAGANVLTF.

The chain carries TRBV7-9 and TRBJ1-2, with 8 bases lining up with TRBD1. The ends lost 4 bases at V and 4 bases at J; junction bases unmatched: 8. This CDR3 comprises 15 residues. CDR1 is SEHNR, CDR2 FQNEAQ, per germline (reference sequence). CDR3 loop: CASSWGTGASYGYTF. CDR3 DNA sequence: TGTGCCAGCAGCTGGGGGACAGGCGCTTCCTATGGCTACACCTTC.

The rearrangement links TRBV28 to TRBJ2-7; TRBD1 aligns across 7 bases. Germline CDR1 and CDR2: MDHEN and SYDVKM. V shed 10 bases, J shed 7 bases, and the junction held 7 bases outside the gene matches. The CDR3 spans 11 residues. CDR3 nucleotides: TGTGCCACCGAGGGGGCGCGGGAGCAGTACTTC. Its translation: CATEGAREQYF.

This clone occurred a few times. The chain recombines TRBV12-5 with TRBJ1-1; D is undetermined. Trimming shortened V by 6 bases and J by 0 bases, and 8 bases separated the two germline ends. CDR1 and CDR2 (germline): LGHNT, FRNRAP. CDR3 length: 13 amino acids. In nucleotides, the CDR3 is TGTGCTAGTGGATCTACACTGAACACTGAAGCTTTCTTT. As protein: CASGSTLNTEAFF.